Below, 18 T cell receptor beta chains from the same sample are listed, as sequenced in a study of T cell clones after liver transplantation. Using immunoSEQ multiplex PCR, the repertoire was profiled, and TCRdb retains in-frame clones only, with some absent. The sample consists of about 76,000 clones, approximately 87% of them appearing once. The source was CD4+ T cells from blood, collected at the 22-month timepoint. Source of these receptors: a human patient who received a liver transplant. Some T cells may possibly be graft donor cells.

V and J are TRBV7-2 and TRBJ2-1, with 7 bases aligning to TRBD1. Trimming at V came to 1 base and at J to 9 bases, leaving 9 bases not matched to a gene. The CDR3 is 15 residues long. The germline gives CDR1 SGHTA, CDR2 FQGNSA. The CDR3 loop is CASSLGGSGGIEQFF. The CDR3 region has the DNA TGTGCCAGCAGCTTAGGAGGATCAGGGGGAATTGAGCAGTTCTTC.

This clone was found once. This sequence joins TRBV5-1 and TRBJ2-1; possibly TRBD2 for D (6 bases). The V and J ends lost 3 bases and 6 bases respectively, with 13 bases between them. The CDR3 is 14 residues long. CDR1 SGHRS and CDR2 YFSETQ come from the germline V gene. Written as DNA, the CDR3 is TGCGCCAGCAGCTACGGGGTCGGGGGCAATGAGCAGTTCTTC. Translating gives CASSYGVGGNEQFF.

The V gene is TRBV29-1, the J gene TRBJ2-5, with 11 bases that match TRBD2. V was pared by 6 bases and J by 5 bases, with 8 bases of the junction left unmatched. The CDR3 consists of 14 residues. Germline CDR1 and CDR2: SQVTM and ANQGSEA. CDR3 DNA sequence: TGCAGCGTAAAACTAGCGGGAGTCGGGGAGACCCAGTACTTC. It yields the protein CSVKLAGVGETQYF.

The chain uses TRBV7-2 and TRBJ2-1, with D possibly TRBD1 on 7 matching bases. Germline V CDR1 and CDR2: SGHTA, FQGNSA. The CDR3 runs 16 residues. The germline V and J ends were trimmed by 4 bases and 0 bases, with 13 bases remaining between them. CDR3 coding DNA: TGTGCCAGCAGCTGGGGGCAGGGGGGCTCCTACAATGAGCAGTTCTTC. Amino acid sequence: CASSWGQGGSYNEQFF.

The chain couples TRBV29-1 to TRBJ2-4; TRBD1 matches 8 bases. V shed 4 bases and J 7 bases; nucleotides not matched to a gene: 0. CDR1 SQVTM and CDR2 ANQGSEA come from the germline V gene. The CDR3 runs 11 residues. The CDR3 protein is CSVGTGNIQYF. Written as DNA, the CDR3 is TGCAGCGTTGGGACAGGGAACATTCAGTACTTC.

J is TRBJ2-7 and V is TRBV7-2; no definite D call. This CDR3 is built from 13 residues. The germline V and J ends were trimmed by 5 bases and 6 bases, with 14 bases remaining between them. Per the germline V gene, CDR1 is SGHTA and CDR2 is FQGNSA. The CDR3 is CASSPLRLAEQYF. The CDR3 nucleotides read TGTGCCAGCAGCCCCCTGCGTTTGGCCGAGCAGTACTTC.

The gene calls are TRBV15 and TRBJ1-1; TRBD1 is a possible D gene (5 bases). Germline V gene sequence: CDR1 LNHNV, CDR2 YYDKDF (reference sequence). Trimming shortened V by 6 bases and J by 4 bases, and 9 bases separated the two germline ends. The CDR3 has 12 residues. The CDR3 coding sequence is TGTGCCACCAGTGCAGGGCCCACTGAAGCTTTCTTT. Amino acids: CATSAGPTEAFF.

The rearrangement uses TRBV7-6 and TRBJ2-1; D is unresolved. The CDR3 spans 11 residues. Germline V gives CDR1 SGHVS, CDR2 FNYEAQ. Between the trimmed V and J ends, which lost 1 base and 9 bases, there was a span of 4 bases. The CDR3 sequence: CASSLEGEQFF. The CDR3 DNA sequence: TGTGCCAGCAGCTTAGAGGGTGAGCAGTTCTTC.

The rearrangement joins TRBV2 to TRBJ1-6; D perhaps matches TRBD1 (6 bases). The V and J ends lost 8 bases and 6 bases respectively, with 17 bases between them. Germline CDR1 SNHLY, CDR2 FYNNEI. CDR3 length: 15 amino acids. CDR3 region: CASAGGRDGNSPLHF. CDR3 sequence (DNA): TGTGCCAGCGCGGGGGGCCGGGACGGTAATTCACCCCTCCACTTT.

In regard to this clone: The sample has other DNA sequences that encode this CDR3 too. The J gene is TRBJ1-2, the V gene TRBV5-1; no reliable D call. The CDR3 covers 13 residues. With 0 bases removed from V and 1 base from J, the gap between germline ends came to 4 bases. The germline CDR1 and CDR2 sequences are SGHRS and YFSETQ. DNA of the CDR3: TGCGCCAGCAGCTTGGGAGATAACTATGGCTACACCTTC. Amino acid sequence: CASSLGDNYGYTF.

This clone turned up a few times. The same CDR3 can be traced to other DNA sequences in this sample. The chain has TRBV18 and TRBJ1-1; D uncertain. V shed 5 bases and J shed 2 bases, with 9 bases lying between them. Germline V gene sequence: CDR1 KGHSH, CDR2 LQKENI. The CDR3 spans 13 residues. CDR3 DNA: TGTGCCAGCTCATCCGACCGAAACACTGAAGCTTTCTTT. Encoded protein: CASSSDRNTEAFF.

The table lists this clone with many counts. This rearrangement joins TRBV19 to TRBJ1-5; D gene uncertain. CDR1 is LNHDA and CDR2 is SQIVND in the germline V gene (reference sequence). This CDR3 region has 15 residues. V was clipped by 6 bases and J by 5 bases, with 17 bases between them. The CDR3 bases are TGTGCCAGTAGATCTTACCGTCCCGGGGATCAGCCCCAGCATTTT. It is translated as CASRSYRPGDQPQHF.

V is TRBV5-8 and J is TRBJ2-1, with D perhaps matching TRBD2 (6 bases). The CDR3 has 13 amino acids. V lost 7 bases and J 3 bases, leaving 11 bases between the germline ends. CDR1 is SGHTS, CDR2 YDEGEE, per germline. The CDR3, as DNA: TGTGCCAGCTGCGGGGTAGTCTACAATGAGCAGTTCTTC. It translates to CASCGVVYNEQFF.

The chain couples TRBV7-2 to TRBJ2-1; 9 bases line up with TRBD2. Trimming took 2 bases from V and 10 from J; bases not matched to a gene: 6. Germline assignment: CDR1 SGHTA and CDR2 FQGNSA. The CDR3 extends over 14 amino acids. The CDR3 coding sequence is TGTGCCAGCAGCTTACTGAGCCTAGCGGGGGAGCAGTTCTTC. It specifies CASSLLSLAGEQFF. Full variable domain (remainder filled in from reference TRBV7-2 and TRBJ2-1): GAGVSQSPSNKVTEKGKDVELRCDPISGHTALYWYRQSLGQGLEFLIYFQGNSAPDKSGLPSDRFSAERTGGSVSTLTIQRTQQEDSAVYLCASSLLSLAGEQFFGPGTRLTVL.

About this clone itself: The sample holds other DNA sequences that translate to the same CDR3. The CDR3 nucleotides read TGTGCCAGCTCACCACAGGGGATCGAGACCCAGTACTTC. Its protein is CASSPQGIETQYF. The chain links TRBV18 to TRBJ2-5; D may be TRBD1 (5 bases). This CDR3 has 13 residues. V was clipped by 1 base and J by 5 bases, with 8 bases between them. Looked up from germline, CDR1 is KGHSH and CDR2 is LQKENI. The entire variable domain, with the rest obtained from reference TRBV18 and TRBJ2-5, is as follows: NAGVMQNPRHLVRRRGQEARLRCSPMKGHSHVYWYRQLPEEGLKFMVYLQKENIIDESGMPKERFSAEFPKEGPSILRIQQVVRGDSAAYFCASSPQGIETQYFGPGTRLLVL.

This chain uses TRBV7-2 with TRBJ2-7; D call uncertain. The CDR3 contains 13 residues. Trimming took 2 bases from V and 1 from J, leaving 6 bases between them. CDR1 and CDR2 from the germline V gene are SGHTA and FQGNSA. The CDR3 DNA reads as TGTGCCAGCAGCTTATCCGAATCCTACGAGCAGTACTTC. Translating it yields CASSLSESYEQYF. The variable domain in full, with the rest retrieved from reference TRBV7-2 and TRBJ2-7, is GAGVSQSPSNKVTEKGKDVELRCDPISGHTALYWYRQSLGQGLEFLIYFQGNSAPDKSGLPSDRFSAERTGGSVSTLTIQRTQQEDSAVYLCASSLSESYEQYFGPGTRLTVT.

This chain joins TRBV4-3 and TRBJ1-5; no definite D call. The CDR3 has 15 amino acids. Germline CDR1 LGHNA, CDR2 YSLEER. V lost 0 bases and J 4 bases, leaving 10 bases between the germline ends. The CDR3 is CASSQDSRPNQPQHF. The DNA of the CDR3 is TGCGCCAGCAGCCAAGATAGCAGGCCGAATCAGCCCCAGCATTTT.

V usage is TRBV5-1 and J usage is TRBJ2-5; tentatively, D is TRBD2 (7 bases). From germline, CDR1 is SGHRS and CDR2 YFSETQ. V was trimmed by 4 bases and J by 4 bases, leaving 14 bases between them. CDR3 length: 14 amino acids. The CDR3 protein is CASSDRAGAETQYF. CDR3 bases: TGCGCCAGCAGCGATCGGGCGGGGGCAGAGACCCAGTACTTC.